This T cell receptor (beta chain) appears in the sequencing data of a study of blood T cell repertoires in COVID-19. Overall study context: PBMCs, B-cell-depleted T cells, or T cells provided the cDNA or gDNA that made up the material.

The junction had 3 bases not matched to a gene; V was cut back by 0 bases and J by 3 bases. Germline V gene lookup returns CDR1 SGHNT and CDR2 YYREEE (reference sequence). The CDR3 consists of 16 residues. Source study methods: Using reference gene primer amplification, nucleated cell counts were estimated. The table came from immunoSEQ multiplex PCR; TCRdb's copy has only in-frame clones and leaves some out. That table furnishes V, J and clone size, whereas the DNA furnished D and trimming. Of about 120,000 clones in the sample, 70% to 90% are singletons; the top ten hold 0.88%. Material: peripheral blood. This clonotype was sampled from a woman between 50 and 59 years old with active or convalescent COVID-19. The rearrangement joins TRBV5-4 to TRBJ2-3, with 11 bases matching TRBD2. In nucleotides, the CDR3 is TGTGCCAGCAGCTTGGGAGTAGCGGGGGGGACAGATACGCAGTATTTT. Its translation is CASSLGVAGGTDTQYF.